This T cell receptor beta chain was observed in a study of shared clonotypes between healthy human individuals. Cells designated naive CD8 were CD45RO-negative and were positively selected for CCR7, with terminally differentiated effector memory CD45RA+ cells excluded. Generated by immunoSEQ multiplex PCR, the TCRdb table keeps only in-frame clones and is missing some. The data show 450,000 to 700,000 clones, 95% to 96% seen once. Germline-derived CDR1 and CDR2 are MGHDK and SYGVNS. Trimming stripped 5 bases from V and 1 base from J, with 0 bases between. This CDR3 comprises 11 residues. Concerning this clone: Its target is not known.

General observations from the study: In contrast to clonotypes shared by all four donors, non-shared clonotypes had lower generation probabilities.

The source is a woman aged 30 to 39 in good health. Sequenced material: naive CD8+ T cells sorted from blood. The chain is built from TRBV25-1 and TRBJ1-3; D remains unclear. CDR3 sequence reads: CASSSGNTIYF. The CDR3 DNA reads as TGTGCCAGCAGTTCTGGAAACACCATATATTTT.